The rows below give T cell receptor beta chains drawn from one sample of a study of blood T cell repertoires in COVID-19. The assay was immunoSEQ multiplex PCR, and TCRdb's table has in-frame clones only and misses some. The sample lists roughly 45,000 clones, roughly nine tenths occurring once. The sample was peripheral blood. These receptors were taken from a human donor in a cohort sampled during active COVID-19. Both conserved end residues are part of each CDR3. A D gene is named only where the DNA matches it firmly. Not all rows give a size; the values are once, few, many and, for expanded clones, a class.

V	D	size	J	DNA	CDR3
TRBV7-9	TRBD1	once	TRBJ2-6	TGTGCCAGCAGAGGGACAGGGGGCTTAGCTGGGGCCAACGTCCTGACTTTC	CASRGTGGLAGANVLTF
TRBV27	NA	NA	TRBJ2-7	TGTGCCAGCAGTTTCTCAATAGGGGGCTACGAGCAGTACTTC	CASSFSIGGYEQYF
TRBV2	NA	once	TRBJ1-1	TGTGCCAGCAGTGTAGGCAGGGCCGGCACTGAAGCTTTCTTT	CASSVGRAGTEAFF
TRBV5-1	NA	NA	TRBJ1-4	TGCGCCAGCAGCTTGGGTCGTATAGAGGATGAAAAACTGTTTTTT	CASSLGRIEDEKLFF
TRBV4-3	NA	NA	TRBJ1-1	TGCGCCAGCAGCCAAGATTTACCGGTCTCGGGGACTGAAGCTTTCTTT	CASSQDLPVSGTEAFF
TRBV14	NA	NA	TRBJ2-5	TGTGCCAGCAGTCTAAGAGGGCAAGAGACCCAGTACTTC	CASSLRGQETQYF
TRBV7-2	NA	NA	TRBJ2-7	TGTGCCAGCAGCCCCCAAAGGGGTGCATTGGGCGAGCAGTACTTC	CASSPQRGALGEQYF
TRBV7-9	NA	NA	TRBJ1-2	TGTGCCAGCAGCCATCATCTTTTATTCGACAGAAACTATGGCTACACCTTC	CASSHHLLFDRNYGYTF
TRBV3-1/TRBV3-2	NA	NA	TRBJ1-2	TGTGCCAGCAGCCAAGATGGGAGGGCCCTCGACTACACCTTC	CASSQDGRALDYTF
TRBV11-2	NA	NA	TRBJ2-6	TGTGCCAGCAACCATCTTACAGGGTCTGGGGCCAACGTCCTGACTTTC	CASNHLTGSGANVLTF
TRBV11-3	NA	NA	TRBJ2-7	TGTGCCAGCAGCTTCTCTTTGGGGGGTTCCTACGAGCAGTACTTC	CASSFSLGGSYEQYF
TRBV4-3	TRBD1	NA	TRBJ2-7	TGCGCCAGCAGCCAAGGGACAGGGGGCGCTTACGAGCAGTACTTC	CASSQGTGGAYEQYF
TRBV4-1	NA	once	TRBJ1-3	TGCGCCAGCAGCCAAGATCTAGGTTTCCTTGGAAACACCATATATTTT	CASSQDLGFLGNTIYF
TRBV5-1	NA	NA	TRBJ1-3	TGCGCCAGCAGCTTGTCCACAGGGCTTTCTGGAAACACCATATATTTT	CASSLSTGLSGNTIYF
TRBV7-2	NA	NA	TRBJ1-5	TGTGCCAGCAGCCGAACAGGGTTTCAGCCCCAGCATTTT	CASSRTGFQPQHF
TRBV5-8	TRBD2	NA	TRBJ2-1	TGTGCCAGCAGCTTACAGCGGGGGAACAATGAGCAGTTCTTC	CASSLQRGNNEQFF
TRBV19	NA	NA	TRBJ2-7	TGTGCCAGTAGTAGCCAGGGCCTTGCCTACGAGCAGTACTTC	CASSSQGLAYEQYF
TRBV12-3/TRBV12-4	NA	NA	TRBJ1-1	TGTGCCAGCAGTTCCAGAGGGACTGAAGCTTTCTTT	CASSSRGTEAFF
TRBV19	NA	NA	TRBJ1-2	TGTGCCAGTAGTCCCTTGAACTATGGCTACACCTTC	CASSPLNYGYTF
TRBV4-1	NA	once	TRBJ1-2	TGCGCCAGCAGCCAAACCCCGGAGACCAACTATGGCTACACCTTC	CASSQTPETNYGYTF
TRBV3-1/TRBV3-2	TRBD1	NA	TRBJ1-2	TGTGCCAGCAGCCCGGGACAGGGCGGCTATGGCTACACCTTC	CASSPGQGGYGYTF
TRBV11-2	NA	NA	TRBJ1-3	TGTGCCAGCAGCTCAGGGGATGGAAACACCATATATTTT	CASSSGDGNTIYF
TRBV5-4	TRBD1	NA	TRBJ2-7	TGTGCCAGCAGCACAGGGGTCGAGCAGTACTTC	CASSTGVEQYF
TRBV13	TRBD1	NA	TRBJ2-7	TGTGCCAGCAGCGTCCCCGGGACAGGGACCTACGAGCAGTACTTC	CASSVPGTGTYEQYF
TRBV3-1/TRBV3-2	NA	NA	TRBJ1-2	TGTGCCAGCAGGAACAGGGTGGAAAGCGGCTACACCTTC	CASRNRVESGYTF
TRBV19	NA	NA	TRBJ1-1	TGTGCCAGCGCGTGGGGGGGCACTGAAGCTTTCTTT	CASAWGGTEAFF
TRBV18	NA	NA	TRBJ1-5	TGTGCCAGCTCACCACAGTCAGGGTATAGCAATCAGCCCCAGCATTTT	CASSPQSGYSNQPQHF
TRBV10-1	NA	NA	TRBJ1-6	TGCGCCAGCACGGATCTCCGGGGATCACCCCTCCACTTT	CASTDLRGSPLHF
TRBV5-1	NA	NA	TRBJ1-2	TGCGCCAGCGCGCGGGACCGAGGGAGTAACTATGGCTACACCTTC	CASARDRGSNYGYTF